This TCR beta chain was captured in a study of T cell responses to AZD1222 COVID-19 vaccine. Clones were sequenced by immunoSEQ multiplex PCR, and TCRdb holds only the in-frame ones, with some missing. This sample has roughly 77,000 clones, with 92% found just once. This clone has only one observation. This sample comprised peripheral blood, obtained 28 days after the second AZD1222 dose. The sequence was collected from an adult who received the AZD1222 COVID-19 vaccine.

This CDR3 reads CASSLGRGGANYGYTF. The CDR3 coding sequence is TGTGCCAGCAGCTTAGGCAGGGGAGGCGCTAACTATGGCTACACCTTC. The chain joins TRBV11-2 to TRBJ1-2, with a possible D match to TRBD1 (6 bases). The CDR3 totals 16 residues. V lost 1 base and J lost 0, with 12 bases in between. Germline assignment: CDR1 SGHAT and CDR2 FQNNGV. The variable domain in full, with the rest retrieved from reference TRBV11-2 and TRBJ1-2, is EAGVAQSPRYKIIEKRQSVAFWCNPISGHATLYWYQQILGQGPKLLIQFQNNGVVDDSQLPKDRFSAERLKGVDSTLKIQPAKLEDSAVYLCASSLGRGGANYGYTFGSGTRLTVV.